The present TCR beta chain was sequenced within a study of T cells in Graves' hyperthyroidism and ophthalmopathy. The CDR3 loop spans 14 amino acids. V lost 6 bases and J lost 5; bases outside the gene matches: 6. Germline V lookup: CDR1 DFQATT, CDR2 SNEGSKA (reference sequence). Amplification targeted TCR beta CDR3 regions from RNA transcripts. With the HTBI primer set, the TCR CDR3 went through a first round of RT-PCR. Using its own MiXCR run on the multiplex PCR reads, TCRdb lists one record per CDR3 protein. This sample yields about 640,000 distinct CDR3 sequences, of which about a fifth are seen a single time; roughly a third belongs to the top ten.

The source is a man aged 30 to 39 with Graves' ophthalmopathy. The sequenced sample consisted of blood. The chain has TRBV20-1 and TRBJ2-2; TRBD2 matches at 10 bases. This chain's CDR3 is CSALAGVLTGELFF. CDR3 nucleotide sequence: TGCAGTGCCCTAGCGGGAGTTTTAACCGGGGAGCTGTTTTTT.